One sample yielded the 25 T cell receptor beta chains listed below, sequenced in a study of T-cell reconstitution after alpha-beta-depleted transplantation in children. Construction of the TCRbeta library involved unique molecular identifiers. MiXCR was run by TCRdb on the PCR reads, yielding one entry per CDR3 protein. The profile shows a few hundred thousand distinct CDR3 sequences, around 27% of them singletons. This specimen was PBMCs, taken before TCRalphabeta/CD19-depleted stem cell transplant. These receptor sequences come from a boy under two years old with Wiskott-Aldrich syndrome, due to receive a stem cell transplant.

The chain employs TRBV3-1 and TRBJ1-4; D remains unclear. The CDR3 is 15 amino acids. V lost 1 base to trimming and J lost 4 bases, with 10 bases between them. Germline-derived CDR1 and CDR2 are LGHDT and YNNKEL (reference sequence). CDR3 in amino acids: CASSQVRGSNEKLFF. Here the CDR3 DNA reads TGTGCCAGCAGCCAAGTAAGAGGGAGTAATGAAAAACTGTTTTTT.

This clonotype was observed a few times. This rearrangement joins TRBV11-2 to TRBJ1-1, with D possibly TRBD1 on 6 matching bases. Trimming took 7 bases from V and 1 from J, leaving 13 bases between them. Germline V gene data show CDR1 as SGHAT and CDR2 as FQNNGV. The CDR3 spans 14 residues. The CDR3 protein is CASTQTGRNTEAFF. The CDR3 DNA sequence: TGTGCCAGCACCCAAACAGGGAGGAACACTGAAGCTTTCTTT.

This clonotype appeared a single time. The rearrangement uses TRBV7-2 and TRBJ1-5, with D hard to call. Trimming left V 2 bases short and J 3 bases short, with 11 bases between. This CDR3 spans 15 amino acids. CDR1 is SGHTA and CDR2 is FQGNSA in the germline V gene. CDR3 bases: TGTGCCAGCAGCTTATCATCCGCACTCAATCAGCCCCAGCATTTT. Its translation is CASSLSSALNQPQHF.

This clonotype was seen only a few times. This sequence joins TRBV5-1 and TRBJ1-1; D is unresolved. The germline V and J ends were trimmed by 4 bases and 2 bases, with 15 bases remaining between them. The CDR3 is 15 residues long. Looked up from germline, CDR1 is SGHRS and CDR2 is YFSETQ. This CDR3 is CASSTSPKYNTEAFF. The CDR3 nucleotides are TGCGCCAGCAGCACCTCGCCGAAATACAACACTGAAGCTTTCTTT. The full variable domain, rest sourced from reference TRBV5-1 and TRBJ1-1, is KAGVTQTPRYLIKTRGQQVTLSCSPISGHRSVSWYQQTPGQGLQFLFEYFSETQRNKGNFPGRFSGRQFSNSRSEMNVSTLELGDSALYLCASSTSPKYNTEAFFGQGTRLTVV.

In DNA form, the CDR3 reads TGTGCCAGCACCCCGGGACTAGCGGTAAAGACCCAGTACTTC. Translating it yields CASTPGLAVKTQYF. The rearrangement uses TRBV21-1 and TRBJ2-5; the table names TRBD2, a call not compared with the DNA. TRBV21-1 is a pseudogene. CDR3 length: 14 amino acids.

This clonotype appeared a few times. This chain connects TRBV11-2 to TRBJ2-2, with 11 positions matching TRBD1. The CDR3 covers 16 residues. The germline CDR1 and CDR2 sequences are SGHAT and FQNNGV. After removal of 1 base from V and 4 bases from J, the junction contained 2 bases not matched to a gene. The CDR3 DNA follows: TGTGCCAGCAGCTTAGTAGGGACAGGGGGCACCGGGGAGCTGTTTTTT. Its translation: CASSLVGTGGTGELFF.

The chain has TRBV24-1 and TRBJ1-5; no clear D. The CDR3 consists of 12 residues. V gave up 5 bases and J gave up 4 bases, with 5 bases separating them. Germline CDR1 and CDR2: KGHDR and SFDVKD. The CDR3 spells CATSAPNQPQHF. CDR3 coding DNA: TGTGCCACCAGTGCCCCAAATCAGCCCCAGCATTTT.

This clonotype appeared a few times. The chain is built from TRBV10-3 and TRBJ2-5; 7 nucleotides agree with TRBD2. The V gene's germline CDR1 is ENHRY and CDR2 SYGVKD. The CDR3 has 13 residues. Germline trimming cut 8 bases from V and 2 bases from J; bases unmatched to any gene: 5. For the CDR3, the DNA is TGTGCCATCTCGCTAGCGGAGCAAGAGACCCAGTACTTC. This gives the protein CAISLAEQETQYF.

The V call is TRBV7-9, the J call TRBJ2-7; D not certain. This CDR3 spans 16 amino acids. The V end lost 1 base, the J end lost 2 bases, and 15 bases lay between the germline ends. Germline CDR1 is SEHNR and CDR2 is FQNEAQ (reference sequence). The CDR3 is CASSLDLLPRTYEQYF. In nucleotides, the CDR3 is TGTGCCAGCAGCTTAGACCTCTTACCCCGAACCTACGAGCAGTACTTC.

This clonotype was detected a few times. The J gene is TRBJ2-1, the V gene TRBV12-3 or TRBV12-4; 7 bases match TRBD2. CDR3 length: 16 residues. Trimming at V came to 5 bases and at J to 4 bases, leaving 11 bases not matched to a gene. The CDR3 nucleotides read TGTGCCAGCAGTCCCCCACGTAGCGGGCTTTACAATGAGCAGTTCTTC. The encoded protein is CASSPPRSGLYNEQFF.

The J gene is TRBJ1-1, the V gene TRBV5-1, with D unresolved. This CDR3 contains 14 residues. Germline CDR1 SGHRS, CDR2 YFSETQ. Trimming pared 2 bases from V and 6 bases from J, leaving 14 bases between. DNA of the CDR3: TGCGCCAGCAGCTTAAGGGTGGCGGCTTCTGAAGCTTTCTTT. It yields the protein CASSLRVAASEAFF.

This clonotype was detected a few times. CDR3 in DNA: TGTGCCAGCAGTTTTTGGACAGGCGGCACAGATACGCAGTATTTT. Translation: CASSFWTGGTDTQYF. The chain carries TRBV27 and TRBJ2-3, with 7 bases lining up with TRBD1. CDR3 size: 15 residues. V was clipped by 3 bases and J by 1 base; unmatched bases: 4. Germline V gives CDR1 MNHEY, CDR2 SMNVEV (reference sequence).

This clonotype was detected only a few times. This chain uses TRBV5-1 with TRBJ2-1; 7 nucleotides align to TRBD2. The CDR3 consists of 16 residues. The V and J ends lost 5 bases and 5 bases, in that order; junction bases with no gene match: 13. Germline CDR1 SGHRS, CDR2 YFSETQ. The CDR3 is CASRYPGLQAHNEQFF. In DNA form, the CDR3 reads TGCGCCAGCAGATATCCGGGACTACAAGCCCACAATGAGCAGTTCTTC.

This clonotype was observed a few times. The chain joins TRBV20-1 to TRBJ2-1; D not resolved. CDR1 and CDR2 (germline): DFQATT, SNEGSKA (reference sequence). V was pared by 3 bases and J by 0 bases, with 15 bases between. The CDR3 has 16 amino acids. CDR3 sequence reads: CSASPLVHHSYNEQFF. In DNA, the CDR3 is TGCAGTGCTAGCCCTCTAGTCCACCACTCCTACAATGAGCAGTTCTTC.

The chain employs TRBV20-1 and TRBJ2-2, with unresolved D. Trimming pared 6 bases from V and 1 base from J, leaving 3 bases between. The CDR3 has 11 amino acids. Germline V CDR1 and CDR2: DFQATT, SNEGSKA (reference sequence). The CDR3 region is CSAENTGELFF. The CDR3 DNA sequence: TGCAGTGCGGAGAACACCGGGGAGCTGTTTTTT.

V and J are TRBV10-3 and TRBJ2-7; 7 positions agree with TRBD2. This CDR3 comprises 12 residues. V gave up 5 bases and J gave up 7 bases; unmatched junction bases: 5. Germline V gene sequence: CDR1 ENHRY, CDR2 SYGVKD. This CDR3 is CAISSTGGEQYF. The CDR3 DNA sequence: TGTGCCATCAGTTCCACGGGGGGAGAGCAGTACTTC.

This clonotype was recorded a few times. The CDR3 region is CASSSIGGREGVETQYF. The DNA for the CDR3 is TGTGCCAGCAGCTCTATAGGCGGGAGAGAGGGGGTAGAGACCCAGTACTTC. The rearrangement uses TRBV7-9 and TRBJ2-5; tentatively, D is TRBD2 (7 bases). Germline V lookup: CDR1 SEHNR, CDR2 FQNEAQ (reference sequence). The CDR3 loop spans 17 amino acids. V lost 4 bases and J lost 4, with 22 bases in between.

This clonotype was picked up a small number of times. V usage is TRBV10-3 and J usage is TRBJ1-6, with D hard to call. The V end lost 0 bases, the J end lost 8 bases, and 5 bases lay between the germline ends. Germline assignment: CDR1 ENHRY and CDR2 SYGVKD. The length of the CDR3 is 13 residues. The CDR3 protein is CAISESPDSPLHF. In nucleotides, the CDR3 is TGTGCCATCAGTGAGTCGCCCGATTCACCCCTCCACTTT.

This clonotype was recorded a few times. This chain connects TRBV5-1 to TRBJ2-2; D not resolved. The germline V gene encodes CDR1 SGHRS and CDR2 YFSETQ. V lost 4 bases to trimming and J lost 1 base, with 11 bases between them. This CDR3 contains 15 residues. The CDR3 nucleotides read TGCGCCAGCAGCGAAGTCCTTATGAACACCGGGGAGCTGTTTTTT. The encoded protein is CASSEVLMNTGELFF. The variable domain in full, completed from reference TRBV5-1 and TRBJ2-2, reads KAGVTQTPRYLIKTRGQQVTLSCSPISGHRSVSWYQQTPGQGLQFLFEYFSETQRNKGNFPGRFSGRQFSNSRSEMNVSTLELGDSALYLCASSEVLMNTGELFFGEGSRLTVL.

This clonotype showed up just a few times. The chain employs TRBV2 and TRBJ2-1; 13 positions agree with TRBD2. Germline V gene data show CDR1 as SNHLY and CDR2 as FYNNEI. J was trimmed by 8 bases and V by 7 bases; bases with no gene match: 5. The CDR3 is 14 residues long. CDR3 nucleotide sequence: TGTGCCAGCAAACTAGCGGGAGGGCGGGATGAGCAGTTCTTC. Encoded protein: CASKLAGGRDEQFF.

The chain has TRBV30 and TRBJ1-5, with D possibly matching TRBD1 (5 bases). Between the trimmed V and J ends, which lost 4 bases and 9 bases, there was a span of 13 bases. CDR3 length: 12 residues. Germline CDR1 reads GTSNPN; CDR2 reads SVGIG (reference sequence). The CDR3 is CAWTQGSSPQHF. The CDR3 DNA follows: TGTGCCTGGACCCAGGGATCGTCGCCCCAGCATTTT.

The chain uses TRBV24-1 and TRBJ1-4; D remains unclear. This CDR3 comprises 14 residues. With 8 bases removed from V and 8 bases from J, the gap between germline ends came to 17 bases. In germline, CDR1 is KGHDR, CDR2 SFDVKD. The CDR3 sequence is CATTLPCFSEKLFF. CDR3 coding DNA: TGTGCCACCACCCTGCCCTGCTTTTCCGAAAAACTGTTTTTT.

This clonotype was recorded a few times. The rearrangement joins TRBV12-3 or TRBV12-4 to TRBJ1-2; D unresolved. V lost 6 bases and J lost 8, with 13 bases in between. The length of the CDR3 is 12 residues. The CDR3 reads CASSPTMRGYTF. The CDR3, as DNA: TGTGCCAGCAGCCCTACTATGCGGGGCTACACCTTC.

This clonotype appeared a few times. The V and J genes are TRBV5-1 and TRBJ1-1, with D unresolved. The CDR3 loop spans 16 amino acids. Trimming cost V 0 bases and J 3 bases, with 15 bases left between them. Germline CDR1 and CDR2: SGHRS and YFSETQ. The CDR3 is CASSLAGLNPDTEAFF. CDR3 coding DNA: TGCGCCAGCAGCTTGGCCGGACTCAATCCGGACACTGAAGCTTTCTTT. Looking up the rest from reference TRBV5-1 and TRBJ1-1 gives the full variable domain: KAGVTQTPRYLIKTRGQQVTLSCSPISGHRSVSWYQQTPGQGLQFLFEYFSETQRNKGNFPGRFSGRQFSNSRSEMNVSTLELGDSALYLCASSLAGLNPDTEAFFGQGTRLTVV.

This clonotype was picked up a small number of times. The J gene is TRBJ2-2, the V gene TRBV29-1, with a tentative D call TRBD1 (6 bases). The CDR3 is 11 residues long. From germline, CDR1 is SQVTM and CDR2 ANQGSEA. V lost 7 bases and J 6 bases, leaving 9 bases between the germline ends. The CDR3 bases are TGCAGCGGCCACAGGGCCGGGGAGCTGTTTTTT. Residues: CSGHRAGELFF.